The 3 T cell receptor beta chains below were found in one sample sequenced in a study of cytomegalovirus exposure and HLA in healthy donors (dated 2017 in TCRdb). Library creation used the immunoSEQ multiplex PCR assay. For the multiplex PCR, a mixture combining 60 forward primers for TCR Vbeta segments and 13 reverse primers for TCR Jbeta segments was used. Sourced from immuneACCESS, this table was stored by TCRdb with only in-frame sequences that have V and J called. A share of the clones is absent; for the studies checked, an unresolved V gene accounts for under half, and the remainder has no known explanation. Across this sample there are over 150,000 clones, with around 75% seen only once. About 2.7% of the sample rests with the top ten. The sequenced sample was PBMCs. The receptor set was obtained from a male donor in good health and CMV-seronegative.

The chain combines TRBV7-8 with TRBJ2-3; 10 bases align to TRBD1. This CDR3 has 16 residues. In germline, CDR1 is SGHVS, CDR2 FQNEAQ. The V segment lost 2 bases and the J segment 0 bases; nucleotides outside the gene matches: 2. The CDR3 sequence: CASSLRDRGSTDTQYF. The CDR3 DNA is TGTGCCAGCAGCTTAAGGGACAGGGGTAGCACAGATACGCAGTATTTT. Based on the CDR3 plus reference TRBV7-8 and TRBJ2-3, the full variable domain is GAGVSQSPRYKVAKRGQDVALRCDPISGHVSLFWYQQALGQGPEFLTYFQNEAQLDKSGLPSDRFFAERPEGSVSTLKIQRTQQEDSAVYLCASSLRDRGSTDTQYFGPGTRLTVL.

The chain is built from TRBV25-1 and TRBJ2-1; 11 bases line up with TRBD1. V lost 2 bases and J lost 7; bases outside the gene matches: 4. Germline V CDR1 and CDR2: MGHDK, SYGVNS. The CDR3 sequence is 15 residues long. DNA of the CDR3: TGTGCCAGCAGTGAAATCGGGACAGGGGGTAATGAGCAGTTCTTC. Residues: CASSEIGTGGNEQFF.

V gene TRBV29-1 combines with J gene TRBJ2-3, with 10 bases fitting TRBD2. The J segment lost 6 bases and the V segment lost 4 bases, leaving 4 bases of the junction unmatched. The germline CDR1 and CDR2 sequences are SQVTM and ANQGSEA. The CDR3 is 13 amino acids. CDR3 sequence reads: CSVAAGGKDTQYF. Written as DNA, the CDR3 is TGCAGCGTTGCAGCGGGGGGGAAGGATACGCAGTATTTT.